Shown below are 14 T cell receptor beta chains from a single sample sequenced in a study of technical replicates of blood from a few donors. TCRdb's copy holds only in-frame clones and misses some; the assay was immunoSEQ multiplex PCR. Of fewer than 70,000 clones listed, around 95% are singletons. Sequenced: T cells isolated from PBMCs. These receptors were taken from a human donor in good health.

The V call is TRBV29-1, the J call TRBJ2-7, with TRBD1 matching 9 bases. The CDR3 contains 15 residues. Germline CDR1 SQVTM, CDR2 ANQGSEA. Germline trimming cut 5 bases from V and 4 bases from J; bases unmatched to any gene: 12. CDR3 DNA sequence: TGCAGCGTTATACTAACAGGGGGCGACGAGTACGAGCAGTACTTC. As protein: CSVILTGGDEYEQYF.

The V call is TRBV7-8, the J call TRBJ2-2; 10 nucleotides align to TRBD2. J lost 0 bases, V lost 7 bases, and 11 bases had no gene match. Germline V gives CDR1 SGHVS, CDR2 FQNEAQ. The CDR3 consists of 18 residues. The CDR3: CASTAPTSGSANTGELFF. Here the CDR3 DNA reads TGTGCCAGCACCGCCCCGACTAGCGGGTCCGCGAACACCGGGGAGCTGTTTTTT.

The chain recombines TRBV5-4 with TRBJ1-4; 7 positions match TRBD1. Germline loops: CDR1 SGHNT, CDR2 YYREEE (reference sequence). The CDR3 length is 15 residues. With 2 bases clipped from V and 7 bases from J, the junction kept 8 bases outside the gene matches. The CDR3, as DNA: TGTGCCAGCAGCTTTAGAGGGGGCGAAGGTGAAAAACTGTTTTTT. This encodes CASSFRGGEGEKLFF.

V and J are TRBV6-5 and TRBJ2-1; 12 nucleotides align to TRBD2. The CDR3 contains 14 residues. Germline-derived CDR1 and CDR2 are MNHEY and SVGAGI. The J segment lost 5 bases and the V segment lost 6 bases, leaving 2 bases of the junction unmatched. CDR3 in amino acids: CASRRLAGDNEQFF. CDR3 nucleotides: TGTGCCAGCAGACGACTAGCGGGAGACAATGAGCAGTTCTTC.

The chain couples TRBV5-1 to TRBJ2-5, with D maybe TRBD1 (6 bases). V was clipped by 0 bases and J by 5 bases, with 17 bases between them. Germline lookup yields CDR1 SGHRS and CDR2 YFSETQ. The CDR3 loop spans 16 amino acids. The CDR3 here is CASSLGAQGSRETQYF. The CDR3 nucleotides are TGCGCCAGCAGCTTGGGGGCCCAGGGGAGTCGGGAGACCCAGTACTTC.

This rearrangement joins TRBV6-5 to TRBJ1-2; the match to TRBD1 covers 7 bases. This CDR3 region has 14 residues. Per germline, CDR1 MNHEY and CDR2 SVGAGI. Trimming cost V 6 bases and J 4 bases; bases outside gene matches: 8. CDR3 bases: TGTGCCAGCAGAAAGCCAGGGGGTTCCTATGGCTACACCTTC. Translated: CASRKPGGSYGYTF.

The V call is TRBV9, the J call TRBJ2-1; tentative D call: TRBD2 (5 bases). Trimming cost V 4 bases and J 7 bases, with 21 bases left between them. Germline V gene lookup returns CDR1 SGDLS and CDR2 YYNGEE. This CDR3 is 16 amino acids long. CDR3 in amino acids: CASSPGLPLRVNEQFF. The DNA of the CDR3 is TGTGCCAGCAGCCCCGGGCTCCCATTGCGGGTGAATGAGCAGTTCTTC.

The rearrangement links TRBV7-2 to TRBJ2-3, with a tentative D call TRBD2 (6 bases). CDR1 SGHTA and CDR2 FQGNSA come from the germline V gene. V shed 3 bases and J shed 12 bases, with 16 bases lying between them. The CDR3 loop spans 13 amino acids. The CDR3 sequence is CASSFGDGRPQYF. Written as DNA, the CDR3 is TGTGCCAGCAGCTTCGGAGACGGGAGACCTCAGTATTTT.

In this sample, this clone turned up once. The chain uses TRBV5-1 and TRBJ1-2; D unclear. From germline, CDR1 is SGHRS and CDR2 YFSETQ. This CDR3 comprises 13 residues. V was shortened by 2 bases and J by 6 bases, with 11 bases between the two germline ends. CDR3: CASSFGFSNGYTF. In nucleotides, the CDR3 is TGCGCCAGCAGCTTCGGGTTTTCGAATGGCTACACCTTC.

This CDR3 reads CASSLNRDRGYLEQYF. The CDR3 nucleotides are TGTGCCAGCAGTTTAAACCGGGACAGGGGTTACCTCGAGCAGTACTTC. This sequence joins TRBV6-6 and TRBJ2-7; 10 nucleotides line up with TRBD1. The CDR3 extends over 16 amino acids. Germline V gene lookup returns CDR1 MNHNY and CDR2 SVGAGI (reference sequence). Unmatched junction bases numbered 12, after V lost 4 bases and J lost 6 bases.

The rearrangement joins TRBV6-5 to TRBJ1-5; the D is unclear. Germline V gene lookup returns CDR1 MNHEY and CDR2 SVGAGI. Trimming shortened V by 2 bases and J by 6 bases, and 11 bases separated the two germline ends. The CDR3 is 14 amino acids. The DNA of the CDR3 is TGTGCCAGCAGTTACACTTCCCTCCGTCAGCCCCAGCATTTT. Amino acid sequence: CASSYTSLRQPQHF.

Only a few counts were recorded for this clone. The chain recombines TRBV7-9 with TRBJ2-3, with D possibly matching TRBD2 (6 bases). The CDR3 contains 16 residues. Per the germline V gene, CDR1 is SEHNR and CDR2 is FQNEAQ (reference sequence). The V end was cut by 4 bases, the J end by 10 bases, with 24 bases between. The CDR3 DNA reads TGTGCCAGCAGCTCCTTGAATGGCGGGGCTCCCCGAGCGCAGTATTTT. The encoded protein is CASSSLNGGAPRAQYF.

This CDR3 is CASSRLGEVSAGYTF. CDR3 DNA: TGCGCCAGCAGCCGTCTTGGTGAGGTTAGTGCTGGCTACACCTTC. The genes are TRBV5-1 and TRBJ1-2, with D uncertain. Trimming cost V 4 bases and J 7 bases, with 20 bases left between them. The length of the CDR3 is 15 residues. CDR1 is SGHRS and CDR2 is YFSETQ in the germline V gene. The complete variable domain, with remaining parts taken from reference TRBV5-1 and TRBJ1-2, reads KAGVTQTPRYLIKTRGQQVTLSCSPISGHRSVSWYQQTPGQGLQFLFEYFSETQRNKGNFPGRFSGRQFSNSRSEMNVSTLELGDSALYLCASSRLGEVSAGYTFGSGTRLTVV.

The chain recombines TRBV15 with TRBJ1-3, with unresolved D. Germline V gene sequence: CDR1 LNHNV, CDR2 YYDKDF (reference sequence). V was trimmed by 3 bases and J by 6 bases, leaving 12 bases between them. CDR3 size: 14 residues. The CDR3 is CATSSRGPENTIYF. The CDR3 coding sequence is TGTGCCACCAGCAGTCGAGGTCCGGAAAACACCATATATTTT. Combining the CDR3 with reference TRBV15 and TRBJ1-3 gives the whole variable domain DAMVIQNPRYQVTQFGKPVTLSCSQTLNHNVMYWYQQKSSQAPKLLFHYYDKDFNNEADTPDNFQSRRPNTSFCFLDIRSPGLGDTAMYLCATSSRGPENTIYFGEGSWLTVV.